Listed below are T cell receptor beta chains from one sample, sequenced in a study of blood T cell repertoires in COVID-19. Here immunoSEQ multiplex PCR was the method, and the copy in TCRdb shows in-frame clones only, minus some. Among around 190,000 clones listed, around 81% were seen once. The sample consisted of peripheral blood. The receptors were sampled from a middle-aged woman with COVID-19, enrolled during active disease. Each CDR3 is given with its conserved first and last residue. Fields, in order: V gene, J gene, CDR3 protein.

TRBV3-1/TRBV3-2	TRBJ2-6	CASNRGGEISGANVLTF
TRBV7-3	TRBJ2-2	CASSLNPLANTGELFF
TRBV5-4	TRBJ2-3	CASSLDWASTDTQYF
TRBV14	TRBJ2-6	CASSQVIWQSGANVLTF
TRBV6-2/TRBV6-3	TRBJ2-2	CASSYSSAGTGVRAGELFF
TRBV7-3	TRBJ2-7	CASSFNPLANEQYF
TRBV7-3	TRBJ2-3	CASSLMRGGSDTQYF
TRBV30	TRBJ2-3	CAWGPGEGWGTQYF
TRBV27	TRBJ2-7	CASRWTSGPYEQYF
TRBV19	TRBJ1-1	CASSIDQSPAEAFF
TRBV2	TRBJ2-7	CASSDPQTYEQYF